This TCR beta chain was retrieved from a study of blood T cell repertoires in COVID-19. About the research overall: From the United States, Italy and Spain came samples of acute and convalescent COVID-19. T cells, B-cell-depleted T cells, or PBMCs provided the cDNA or gDNA that served as material.

The CDR3 has 14 amino acids. The V segment lost 3 bases and the J segment 5 bases; nucleotides outside the gene matches: 5. The germline CDR1 and CDR2 sequences are LNHNV and YYDKDF (reference sequence). Per the study methods: Researchers report that nucleated cell counts were estimated from reference gene primer amplification. Using immunoSEQ multiplex PCR, the repertoire was profiled, and TCRdb retains in-frame clones only, with some absent. That table is the source of V, J and clone size, and D and trimming were worked out from the DNA. The sample comprises approximately 250,000 clones, about 87% of which are singletons, and 8% to 9.5% rests with the top ten.

The gene calls are TRBV15 and TRBJ2-5; 8 bases line up with TRBD1. This clonotype was obtained from a human donor in a cohort sampled during active COVID-19. The sequenced material came from peripheral blood. Here the CDR3 reads CATSSYTGGETQYF. In DNA form, the CDR3 reads TGTGCCACCAGCAGTTATACAGGGGGGGAGACCCAGTACTTC.